The clone carrying this TCR beta chain appeared once. Enrollment shut out patients with autoimmune disease history or systemic immunosuppression. Collection of blood occurred at baseline, at cycle 4 day 1, and at cycle 7 day 1. The source of the sample is a study of OX40 agonist ivuxolimab in advanced cancers. In the study overall: Every patient in dose escalation had hepatocellular carcinoma, melanoma, renal cell or head and neck cancer.

Only in-frame clones appear in the TCRdb table, and some are missing; sequencing was by immunoSEQ multiplex PCR. The table records fewer than 35,000 clones, roughly 89% of them present only once. The starting material was CD4+ or CD8+ T cells sorted from blood, obtained in a trial of the OX40 agonist ivuxolimab. This receptor was obtained from an adult with an advanced solid tumor such as melanoma, head and neck, liver or kidney cancer.

CDR3 sequence: CASSFLGANEQYF. In nucleotides, the CDR3 is TGCGCCAGCAGCTTCCTCGGAGCCAACGAGCAGTACTTC. The chain joins TRBV5-1 to TRBJ2-7, with D uncertain. This CDR3 is 13 amino acids long. The ends were cut back, 2 bases at V and 5 bases at J, with 11 bases in the middle. Looked up from germline, CDR1 is SGHRS and CDR2 is YFSETQ.